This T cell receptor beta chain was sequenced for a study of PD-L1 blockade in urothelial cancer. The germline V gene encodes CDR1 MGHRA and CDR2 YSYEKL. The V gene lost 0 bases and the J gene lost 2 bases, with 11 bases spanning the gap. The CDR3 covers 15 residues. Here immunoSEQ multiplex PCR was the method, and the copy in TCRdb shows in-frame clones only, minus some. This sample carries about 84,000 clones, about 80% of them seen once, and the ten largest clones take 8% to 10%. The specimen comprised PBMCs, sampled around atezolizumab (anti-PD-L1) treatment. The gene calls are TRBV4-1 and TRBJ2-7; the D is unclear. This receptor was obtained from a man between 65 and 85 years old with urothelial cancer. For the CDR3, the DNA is TGCGCCAGCAGCCAAGATGGTGCGGAGACCTACGAGCAGTACTTC. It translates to CASSQDGAETYEQYF.